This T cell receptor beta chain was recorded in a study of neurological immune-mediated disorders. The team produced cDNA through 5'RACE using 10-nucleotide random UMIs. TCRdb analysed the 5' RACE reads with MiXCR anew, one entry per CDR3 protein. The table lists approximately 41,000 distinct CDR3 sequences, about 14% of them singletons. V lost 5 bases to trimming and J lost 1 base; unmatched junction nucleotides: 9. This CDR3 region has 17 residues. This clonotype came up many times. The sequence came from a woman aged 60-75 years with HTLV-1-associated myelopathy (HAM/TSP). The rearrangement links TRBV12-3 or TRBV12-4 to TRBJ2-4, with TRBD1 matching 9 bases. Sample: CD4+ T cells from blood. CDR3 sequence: CASSPQTGTGAKNIQYF. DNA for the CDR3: TGTGCCAGCAGTCCACAGACCGGGACAGGGGCCAAAAACATTCAGTACTTC.